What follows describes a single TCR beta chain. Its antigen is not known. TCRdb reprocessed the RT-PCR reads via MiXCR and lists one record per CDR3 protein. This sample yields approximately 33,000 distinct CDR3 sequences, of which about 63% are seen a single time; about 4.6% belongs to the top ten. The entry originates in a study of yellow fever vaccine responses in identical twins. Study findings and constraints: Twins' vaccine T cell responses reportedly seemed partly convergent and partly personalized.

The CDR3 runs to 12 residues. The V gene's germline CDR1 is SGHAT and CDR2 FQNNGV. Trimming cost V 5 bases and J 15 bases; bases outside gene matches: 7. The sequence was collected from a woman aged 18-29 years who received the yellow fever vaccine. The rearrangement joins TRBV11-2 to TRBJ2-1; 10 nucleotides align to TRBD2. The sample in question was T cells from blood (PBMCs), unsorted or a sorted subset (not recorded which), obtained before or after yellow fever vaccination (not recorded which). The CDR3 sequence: CASSISGRKLFF. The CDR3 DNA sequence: TGTGCCAGCAGCATTAGCGGGAGGAAGCTGTTCTTC.